This T cell receptor beta chain comes out of a study of blood T cell repertoires in COVID-19. Across the study: Sites across the United States, Italy and Spain contributed samples from acute and convalescent COVID-19.

Clones were read by immunoSEQ multiplex PCR, and TCRdb kept only the in-frame ones, dropping some. The sample gives about 380,000 clones, 87% of which show up once; 1% to 1.5% is in the top ten. From germline, CDR1 is MNHEY and CDR2 SVGAGI. The CDR3 has 15 residues. The V gene lost 6 bases and the J gene lost 7 bases, with 18 bases spanning the gap. This clone was detected only once. The receptor's source is a man under 40 who had recovered from COVID-19. The V gene is TRBV6-5, the J gene TRBJ1-4, with a tentative D call TRBD1 (6 bases). The material sequenced was PBMCs or T cells enriched from blood (not recorded which). CDR3 coding DNA: TGTGCCAGCAGGGGCCACAGGGTAGCTAGTGAAAAACTGTTTTTT. The encoded protein is CASRGHRVASEKLFF.